The rows below give T cell receptor beta chains drawn from one sample of a study of STAT3 mutations in large granular lymphocyte leukemia. Data came from immunoSEQ multiplex PCR; TCRdb stores just in-frame clones and leaves some out. The data show tens of thousands of clones, approximately 83% seen once. What was sequenced was peripheral blood mononuclear cells. These receptors all stem from a man in his sixties with T-cell large granular lymphocyte leukemia. Some clones in this sample may be carry-over from other donors' samples. The CDR3 runs from the conserved cysteine through the conserved F or W. A D gene is named only where the DNA matches it firmly. The size of a clone is reported for some rows only, either as once, few or many, or as a class for expanded clones.

v_call	d_call	clone_size	j_call	cdr3_aa	cdr3_nt
TRBV7-2	TRBD1	NA	TRBJ2-2	CASGAGQGYTGELFF	TGTGCCAGCGGCGCCGGACAGGGCTACACCGGGGAGCTGTTTTTT
TRBV7-8	NA	few	TRBJ2-7	CASSPYGPLDRKFEQYF	TGTGCCAGCAGCCCGTATGGACCCCTAGACCGGAAATTCGAGCAGTACTTC
TRBV5-1	TRBD1	NA	TRBJ1-1	CASSLGQGASTEAFF	TGCGCCAGCAGCCTGGGACAGGGGGCCTCGACTGAAGCTTTCTTT
TRBV9	TRBD2	NA	TRBJ2-7	CASSVGSGDSYEQYF	TGTGCCAGCAGCGTAGGGAGCGGGGACTCCTACGAGCAGTACTTC
TRBV5-4	NA	NA	TRBJ2-5	CASSLEAGGRETQYF	TGTGCCAGCAGCTTGGAGGCCGGGGGGCGAGAGACCCAGTACTTC
TRBV5-1	NA	NA	TRBJ2-5	CASSLGGQETQYF	TGCGCCAGCAGCTTGGGGGGGCAAGAGACCCAGTACTTC
TRBV5-1	NA	NA	TRBJ2-3	CASSLLERDTQYF	TGCGCCAGCAGCTTGTTGGAAAGAGATACGCAGTATTTT
TRBV27	NA	NA	TRBJ2-4	CASSWPAKNIQYF	TGTGCCAGCAGCTGGCCAGCCAAAAACATTCAGTACTTC
TRBV9	NA	few	TRBJ1-2	CASSPLDTFGSTGYTF	NA
TRBV6-6	NA	NA	TRBJ1-6	CASSAEAYNSPLHF	TGTGCCAGCAGTGCGGAGGCCTATAATTCACCCCTCCACTTT
TRBV30	NA	NA	TRBJ1-1	CAWYLAGYTEAFF	TGTGCCTGGTATCTGGCGGGATATACTGAAGCTTTCTTT
TRBV5-1	TRBD1	once	TRBJ2-2	CASRDRTNTGELFF	TGCGCCAGCAGGGACAGGACGAACACCGGGGAGCTGTTTTTT
TRBV7-2	TRBD2	NA	TRBJ2-3	CASSLGRRGGAADTQYF	TGTGCCAGCAGCTTAGGGCGGCGGGGAGGGGCGGCAGATACGCAGTATTTT
TRBV6-1	NA	once	TRBJ2-7	CASSEALWRTATYEQYF	TGTGCCAGCAGTGAAGCGCTATGGAGGACTGCTACCTACGAGCAGTACTTC
TRBV2	NA	NA	TRBJ2-2	CASMINQNTGELFF	TGTGCCAGCATGATCAATCAAAACACCGGGGAGCTGTTTTTT